What follows are 15 T cell receptor beta chains derived from one specimen sequenced in a study of T-cell memory formation after mild COVID-19. TCRdb analysed the 5' RACE reads with MiXCR anew, one entry per CDR3 protein. The table records some 260,000 distinct CDR3 sequences, about a sixth of them present only once. Sequenced sample: PBMCs or a T cell subset sorted from them (not recorded which). These receptors were collected from a man aged 18-30 years who had mild COVID-19 (a few samples of this study predate the infection). Cell type and time point are not known.

The CDR3 protein is CASSFWTVRNQPQHF. The CDR3 DNA sequence: TGTGCCAGCAGCTTTTGGACTGTCCGCAATCAGCCCCAGCATTTT. The rearrangement uses TRBV5-8 and TRBJ1-5; D gene uncertain. Germline loops: CDR1 SGHTS, CDR2 YDEGEE. There are 15 residues in the CDR3. Trimming stripped 2 bases from V and 2 bases from J, with 11 bases between.

The chain combines TRBV7-2 with TRBJ2-3; no clear D. Germline V gene data show CDR1 as SGHTA and CDR2 as FQGNSA. Between the trimmed V and J ends, which lost 1 base and 2 bases, there was a span of 10 bases. This CDR3 is built from 15 residues. DNA of the CDR3: TGTGCCAGCAGCTTAGAGGGCAGGTACACAGATACGCAGTATTTT. Its translation: CASSLEGRYTDTQYF.

This clonotype was counted between two and nine times. The chain couples TRBV24-1 to TRBJ1-1; no clear D gene. Trimming took off 6 bases at V and 0 bases at J, with 7 bases between the two ends. The V gene's germline CDR1 is KGHDR and CDR2 SFDVKD. The CDR3 totals 13 residues. The CDR3 reads CATSSSVNTEAFF. DNA of the CDR3: TGTGCCACCAGTTCATCGGTGAACACTGAAGCTTTCTTT.

The chain combines TRBV4-1 with TRBJ2-1, with D perhaps TRBD2 (7 bases). This CDR3 comprises 15 residues. Trimming cost V 2 bases and J 6 bases, with 14 bases left between them. Looked up from germline, CDR1 is MGHRA and CDR2 is YSYEKL. CDR3 nucleotide sequence: TGCGCCAGCAGCCAACCGACGGGGGGCGTCAATGAGCAGTTCTTC. It is translated as CASSQPTGGVNEQFF.

This clonotype occurred a few times. This sequence joins TRBV5-1 and TRBJ1-2; unclear D gene. Looked up from germline, CDR1 is SGHRS and CDR2 is YFSETQ. V was trimmed by 0 bases and J by 3 bases, leaving 9 bases between them. The CDR3 runs to 14 residues. CDR3 bases: TGCGCCAGCAGCTTGGATGGCTTGGACTATGGCTACACCTTC. Its translation is CASSLDGLDYGYTF.

This clonotype showed up just a few times. The genes are TRBV18 and TRBJ1-1; possibly TRBD1 for D (5 bases). Per the germline V gene, CDR1 is KGHSH and CDR2 is LQKENI. The V and J ends lost 2 bases and 4 bases respectively, with 20 bases between them. CDR3 length: 17 residues. The CDR3 loop is CASSPSGGARVGTEAFF. CDR3 bases: TGTGCCAGCTCACCATCAGGAGGGGCGCGGGTAGGCACTGAAGCTTTCTTT. Supplemented by reference TRBV18 and TRBJ1-1, the full variable domain reads NAGVMQNPRHLVRRRGQEARLRCSPMKGHSHVYWYRQLPEEGLKFMVYLQKENIIDESGMPKERFSAEFPKEGPSILRIQQVVRGDSAAYFCASSPSGGARVGTEAFFGQGTRLTVV.

V usage is TRBV5-1 and J usage is TRBJ1-1; no firm D call. The CDR3 consists of 15 residues. V was cut by 0 bases and J by 4 bases, with 13 bases left in between. Per the germline V gene, CDR1 is SGHRS and CDR2 is YFSETQ. The CDR3 DNA follows: TGCGCCAGCAGCTTGGTAAGGTCCGCGGGCACTGAAGCTTTCTTT. This encodes CASSLVRSAGTEAFF.

The gene calls are TRBV4-3 and TRBJ2-2, with D unclear. Germline V gives CDR1 LGHNA, CDR2 YSLEER. V was cut by 0 bases and J by 1 base, with 6 bases left in between. This CDR3 has 15 residues. The CDR3 bases are TGCGCCAGCAGCCAAGAGATAGTGAACACCGGGGAGCTGTTTTTT. As protein: CASSQEIVNTGELFF.

The chain couples TRBV12-3 or TRBV12-4 to TRBJ2-7, with 9 bases fitting TRBD1. The CDR3 spans 13 residues. V was clipped by 5 bases and J by 7 bases; unmatched bases: 6. Here the CDR3 reads CASSGTGTGEQYF. In nucleotides, the CDR3 is TGTGCCAGCAGTGGGACCGGGACAGGGGAGCAGTACTTC.

This clonotype was seen many times. The chain is built from TRBV5-1 and TRBJ2-2; TRBD1 matches at 8 bases. Trimming took 0 bases from V and 6 from J; bases not matched to a gene: 1. Germline V gene lookup returns CDR1 SGHRS and CDR2 YFSETQ. The CDR3 consists of 14 residues. CDR3 nucleotide sequence: TGCGCCAGCAGCTTGGGACAGGGGTCCGGGGAGCTGTTTTTT. This translates into CASSLGQGSGELFF. The full variable domain, its missing parts supplied by reference TRBV5-1 and TRBJ2-2, is KAGVTQTPRYLIKTRGQQVTLSCSPISGHRSVSWYQQTPGQGLQFLFEYFSETQRNKGNFPGRFSGRQFSNSRSEMNVSTLELGDSALYLCASSLGQGSGELFFGEGSRLTVL.

The V gene is TRBV7-9, the J gene TRBJ1-1; D gene unclear. The CDR3 length is 15 residues. Germline V gene data show CDR1 as SEHNR and CDR2 as FQNEAQ (reference sequence). Trimming shortened V by 1 base and J by 6 bases, and 15 bases separated the two germline ends. CDR3 DNA sequence: TGTGCCAGCAGCTTAGGGGTCACCCCTTGGGCTGAAGCTTTCTTT. Protein product: CASSLGVTPWAEAFF.

V usage is TRBV29-1 and J usage is TRBJ2-5; weak D call: TRBD2 (6 bases). Germline lookup yields CDR1 SQVTM and CDR2 ANQGSEA. The V end was cut by 3 bases, the J end by 1 base, with 12 bases between. The CDR3 is 14 amino acids. The CDR3 DNA sequence: TGCAGCGTTGATCTAGGAGGGATCCAAGAGACCCAGTACTTC. Translated, it gives CSVDLGGIQETQYF. Using reference TRBV29-1 and TRBJ2-5 for the parts outside the CDR3, the full variable domain is SAVISQKPSRDICQRGTSLTIQCQVDSQVTMMFWYRQQPGQSLTLIATANQGSEATYESGFVIDKFPISRPNLTFSTLTVSNMSPEDSSIYLCSVDLGGIQETQYFGPGTRLLVL.

The sample holds many counts of this clonotype. This chain joins TRBV6-6 and TRBJ1-4; D unresolved. This CDR3 comprises 14 residues. Deletions cut 2 bases from V and 0 bases from J, with 4 bases between. Germline lookup yields CDR1 MNHNY and CDR2 SVGAGI (reference sequence). The CDR3 DNA follows: TGTGCCAGCAGTTACCTTGCAACTAATGAAAAACTGTTTTTT. The encoded protein is CASSYLATNEKLFF.

The chain joins TRBV6-2 or TRBV6-3 to TRBJ2-3, with D perhaps matching TRBD2 (5 bases). Germline CDR1 reads MNHEY; CDR2 reads SVGEGT. Trimming pared 4 bases from V and 0 bases from J, leaving 14 bases between. CDR3 length: 16 residues. This CDR3 is CASSSVLSGSTDTQYF. CDR3 DNA: TGTGCCAGCAGTTCCGTACTTTCGGGAAGCACAGATACGCAGTATTTT.

The V call is TRBV7-3, the J call TRBJ2-3, with D perhaps assigned TRBD1 or TRBD2 (6 bases each). Between the trimmed V and J ends, which lost 2 bases and 6 bases, there was a span of 12 bases. The CDR3 has 14 residues. Per germline, CDR1 SGHTA and CDR2 FQGTGA. The CDR3 reads CASSLARGPDTQYF. CDR3 sequence (DNA): TGTGCCAGCAGCTTAGCTCGGGGGCCGGATACGCAGTATTTT. Supplemented by reference TRBV7-3 and TRBJ2-3, the full variable domain reads GAGVSQTPSNKVTEKGKYVELRCDPISGHTALYWYRQSLGQGPEFLIYFQGTGAADDSGLPNDRFFAVRPEGSVSTLKIQRTERGDSAVYLCASSLARGPDTQYFGPGTRLTVL.